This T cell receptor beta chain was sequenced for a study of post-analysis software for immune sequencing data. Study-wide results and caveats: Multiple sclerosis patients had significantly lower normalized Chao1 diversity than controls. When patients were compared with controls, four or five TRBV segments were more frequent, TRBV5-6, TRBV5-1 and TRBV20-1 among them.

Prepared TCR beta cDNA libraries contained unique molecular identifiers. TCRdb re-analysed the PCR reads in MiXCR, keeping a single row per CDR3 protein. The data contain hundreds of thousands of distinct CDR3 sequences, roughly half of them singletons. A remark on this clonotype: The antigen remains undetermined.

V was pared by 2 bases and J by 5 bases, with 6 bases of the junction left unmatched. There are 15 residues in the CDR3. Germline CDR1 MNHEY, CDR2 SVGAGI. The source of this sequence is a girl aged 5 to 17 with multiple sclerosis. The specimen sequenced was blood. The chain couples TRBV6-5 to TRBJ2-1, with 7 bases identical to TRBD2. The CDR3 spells CASSYEGGSNNEQFF. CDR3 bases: TGTGCCAGCAGTTACGAGGGAGGGTCCAACAATGAGCAGTTCTTC.